The rows below give T cell receptor beta chains drawn from one sample of a study of cytomegalovirus exposure and HLA in healthy donors. Measured with immunoSEQ multiplex PCR; TCRdb has only the in-frame clones, and not every one. The sample holds 130,000 to 150,000 clones, around four fifths seen once. The sequenced material came from PBMCs. These receptors all stem from a boy between 2 and 15 years old in good health and CMV-seronegative. Each CDR3 is given with its conserved first and last residue.

TRBV7-9	CASSSAPGQVYEQYF
TRBV7-8	CASSFRQHTGDEQYF
TRBV27	CASSPTFGVVRTEPNNSPLHF
TRBV5-4	CASSLDRDWFSGANVLTF
TRBV5-1	CASTSGGPGTGELFF
TRBV7-3	CASSPQGESYNEQFF
TRBV6-5	CASSQARDYGYTF
TRBV28	CASSFPGGPRYNEKLFF
TRBV2	CASILSGSGGNEQFF
TRBV6-1	CASTQKTWSTDTQYF
TRBV5-1	CASSLKGTEKYNEQFF
TRBV11-3	CASSSRGLHGDTQYF
TRBV27	CASSFLRANTGELFF
TRBV7-2	CASSLQGLGAYGYTF
TRBV18	CASSPKSLGGSYEQYF
TRBV5-1	CASSFSRTGESYEQYF
TRBV27	CASGTHGNTIYF
TRBV9	CASSVVGDTWYEQYF
TRBV14	CASSHGGSYEQYF
TRBV28	CASSFPTLLTGTQETQYF
TRBV7-9	CASSLHRNQPQHF
TRBV7-7	CASSLTSGAYNEQFF
TRBV2	CASSVRPANERFF
TRBV29-1	CSVWGGTEAFF
TRBV13	CASSLVRGKATDTQYF
TRBV11-2	CASSFGTNYGYTF
TRBV4-1	CASSHIWDSRFYEQYF
TRBV2	CASSARQGGEKLFF
TRBV2	CASSPASGDTQYF
TRBV4-3	CASSPARVHSTDTQYF
TRBV5-4	CASSSGQGRHEQYF
TRBV19	CASSIRDRARYGYTF
TRBV6-1	CASSPTGGADIQYF
TRBV4-1	CASSLKFTSGGVTGELFF
TRBV5-5	CASRPPGTGVHEQYF
TRBV9	CASSVEETAEAFF
TRBV18	CASSPGQGKMDTQYF
TRBV14	CASSQVIGRPRNEQFF
TRBV18	CASSPPDPAGETQYF
TRBV2	CASTMGTGNQPQHF
TRBV4-3	CASSQDHRRGNTEAFF
TRBV4-1	CASSQVGAGSTPRGELFF
TRBV5-8	CASSFFAARAGANVLTF
TRBV28	CASRPPRLGDNEQFF
TRBV19	CASSRASQETQYF
TRBV18	CASSPARQAPWGYTF
TRBV11-2	CASSSRPGTGSYEQYF
TRBV14	CASASLRLAGGNEQFF
TRBV7-9	CASSLSTGLTDTQYF
TRBV4-1	CASSKWREETQYF
TRBV6-4	CASSETSGDSDTQYF
TRBV11-3	CASSPRDSVRDARETQYF
TRBV7-9	CASSLETSNYGYTF
TRBV18	CASSPNIREQYF